The 9 T cell receptor beta chains reported below all come from one sample, sequenced in a study of blood T cells in healthy people across ages. Sample-barcoded 5' priming and a J-beta primer mix drove a second PCR of roughly 7 to 11 cycles. TCRdb independently ran MiXCR on the 5' RACE reads; one entry per CDR3 protein. The data contain hundreds of thousands of distinct CDR3 sequences, roughly 56% of them singletons. The specimen was blood. The receptors come from a man aged 35-49 years in good health.

The chain is built from TRBV27 and TRBJ1-2, with TRBD1 matching over 7 bases. V was clipped by 0 bases and J by 2 bases; unmatched bases: 12. The CDR3 is 18 amino acids. Germline values: CDR1 MNHEY, CDR2 SMNVEV (reference sequence). The CDR3 loop is CASSLSWDSLWENYGYTF. The CDR3, as DNA: TGTGCCAGCAGTTTATCTTGGGACAGCCTATGGGAAAACTATGGCTACACCTTC.

The rearrangement links TRBV25-1 to TRBJ2-1; 8 bases are shared with TRBD2. V gave up 6 bases and J gave up 9 bases; unmatched junction bases: 13. The CDR3 length is 15 residues. CDR1 MGHDK and CDR2 SYGVNS come from the germline V gene. This chain's CDR3 is CASRLTGGPLGEQFF. CDR3 nucleotides: TGTGCCAGCAGACTAACGGGAGGGCCTTTGGGTGAGCAGTTCTTC.

This chain links TRBV29-1 with TRBJ2-2, with 7 bases lining up with TRBD2. CDR1 SQVTM and CDR2 ANQGSEA come from the germline V gene. The CDR3 spans 16 residues. With 3 bases clipped from V and 1 base from J, the junction kept 8 bases outside the gene matches. The chain's CDR3 is CSVEGGPTENTGELFF. CDR3 nucleotide sequence: TGCAGCGTTGAGGGAGGGCCGACGGAGAACACCGGGGAGCTGTTTTTT.

The gene calls are TRBV20-1 and TRBJ2-4, with D unclear. CDR1 is DFQATT and CDR2 is SNEGSKA in the germline V gene (reference sequence). The V gene lost 6 bases and the J gene lost 0 bases, with 18 bases spanning the gap. The CDR3 contains 16 residues. This CDR3 reads CSAIPISPRAKNIQYF. The CDR3 DNA reads TGCAGTGCCATCCCCATCAGTCCCAGAGCCAAAAACATTCAGTACTTC.

The chain recombines TRBV28 with TRBJ1-6; possibly TRBD1 for D (5 bases). Deletions cut 8 bases from V and 6 bases from J, with 14 bases between. The CDR3 extends over 14 amino acids. From germline, CDR1 is MDHEN and CDR2 SYDVKM. CDR3 in DNA: TGTGCCAGCCGAATAGACAGTAGTAATTCACCCCTCCACTTT. Its protein is CASRIDSSNSPLHF. The variable domain in full, completed from reference TRBV28 and TRBJ1-6, reads DVKVTQSSRYLVKRTGEKVFLECVQDMDHENMFWYRQDPGLGLRLIYFSYDVKMKEKGDIPEGYSVSREKKERFSLILESASTNQTSMYLCASRIDSSNSPLHFGNGTRLTVT.

The V call is TRBV9, the J call TRBJ2-1; weak D call: TRBD2 (5 bases). The germline V and J ends were trimmed by 4 bases and 0 bases, with 14 bases remaining between them. Germline CDR1 SGDLS, CDR2 YYNGEE. This CDR3 spans 16 amino acids. The CDR3 loop is CASSPYGVGSYNEQFF. The CDR3 bases are TGTGCCAGCAGCCCCTACGGGGTTGGCTCCTACAATGAGCAGTTCTTC.

V usage is TRBV6-2 or TRBV6-3 and J usage is TRBJ2-1; D gene uncertain. The V gene's germline CDR1 is MNHEY and CDR2 SVGEGT. V shed 6 bases and J shed 4 bases, with 10 bases lying between them. This CDR3 spans 13 amino acids. The CDR3 DNA is TGTGCCAGCAGCCTGGTGACTTACAATGAGCAGTTCTTC. This sequence encodes CASSLVTYNEQFF.

The rearrangement joins TRBV4-3 to TRBJ2-4; 8 bases map to TRBD1. Germline CDR1 is LGHNA and CDR2 is YSLEER. The V gene end was trimmed by 2 bases and the J gene end by 6 bases; junction bases not matched to a gene: 6. The CDR3 covers 15 residues. The DNA for the CDR3 is TGCGCCAGCAGCCAAACCGGGACAGGCGGAAACATTCAGTACTTC. This sequence encodes CASSQTGTGGNIQYF.

J is TRBJ1-2 and V is TRBV29-1; possible D gene TRBD1, 5 bases. The CDR3 covers 12 residues. Germline CDR1 and CDR2: SQVTM and ANQGSEA. Trimming left V 6 bases short and J 4 bases short, with 12 bases between. The CDR3 DNA reads as TGCAGCGTAGGCAGGGAACCCTATGGCTACACCTTC. This encodes CSVGREPYGYTF.